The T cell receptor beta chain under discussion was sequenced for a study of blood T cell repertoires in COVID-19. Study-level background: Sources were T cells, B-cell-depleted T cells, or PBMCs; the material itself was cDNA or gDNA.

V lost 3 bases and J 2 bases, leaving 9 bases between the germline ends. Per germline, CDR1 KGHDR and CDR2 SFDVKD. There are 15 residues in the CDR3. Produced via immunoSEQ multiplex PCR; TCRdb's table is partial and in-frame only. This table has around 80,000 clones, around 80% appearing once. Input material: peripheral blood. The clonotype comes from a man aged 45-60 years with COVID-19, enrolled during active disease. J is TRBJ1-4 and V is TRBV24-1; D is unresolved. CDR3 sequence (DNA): TGTGCCACCAGTGATGCGGGGTCTACTAATGAAAAACTGTTTTTT. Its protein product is CATSDAGSTNEKLFF.